This entry lists 16 T cell receptor beta chains sequenced from one sample in a study of T cells in Graves' hyperthyroidism and ophthalmopathy. What was amplified from RNA transcripts were TCR beta CDR3 regions. In the first-round RT-PCR of the TCR CDR3, the HTBI primer set was used. Each CDR3 protein is one row after TCRdb ran MiXCR on the multiplex PCR reads. The repertoire holds approximately 400,000 distinct CDR3 sequences, with around an eighth as singletons. The specimen was blood. These receptors were obtained from a man aged 50 or older with Graves' ophthalmopathy.

In its sample, this clonotype was seen a few times. This rearrangement joins TRBV5-1 to TRBJ2-3, with D unclear. The CDR3 loop spans 14 amino acids. Germline CDR1 and CDR2: SGHRS and YFSETQ. Trimming stripped 4 bases from V and 0 bases from J, with 9 bases between. This CDR3 is CASSTWPSTDTQYF. The CDR3 coding sequence is TGCGCCAGCAGCACCTGGCCAAGCACAGATACGCAGTATTTT.

The chain employs TRBV27 and TRBJ2-7; 9 bases map to TRBD1. CDR1 and CDR2 from the germline V gene are MNHEY and SMNVEV (reference sequence). V lost 6 bases to trimming and J lost 7 bases; unmatched junction nucleotides: 13. The CDR3 contains 15 residues. The CDR3 DNA follows: TGTGCCAGCAGAGAACAGGGGGCGGCATTGGGGGAGCAGTACTTC. It translates to CASREQGAALGEQYF.

The chain couples TRBV19 to TRBJ1-2, with 10 bases lining up with TRBD1. Germline V gene lookup returns CDR1 LNHDA and CDR2 SQIVND (reference sequence). This CDR3 has 16 residues. The junction had 6 bases not matched to a gene; V was cut back by 3 bases and J by 2 bases. The CDR3: CASSIAPGQGNYGYTF. In DNA form, the CDR3 reads TGTGCCAGTAGTATTGCACCGGGACAGGGGAACTATGGCTACACCTTC.

This clonotype was recorded at least ten times. The chain has TRBV7-9 and TRBJ2-3; D may be TRBD1 or TRBD2 (6 bases each). Germline loops: CDR1 SEHNR, CDR2 FQNEAQ (reference sequence). V lost 4 bases, J lost 0 bases, and 23 bases lay in between. The length of the CDR3 is 19 residues. The CDR3, as DNA: TGTGCCAGCAGCTCGACTCGGGGACGGCGGGACACTAGCACAGATACGCAGTATTTT. It yields the protein CASSSTRGRRDTSTDTQYF.

This clonotype was seen many times. The CDR3 bases are TGTGCCAGCAGCGCCTCGGAGGGGGGGTCCTACGAGCAGTACTTC. This encodes CASSASEGGSYEQYF. The V and J genes are TRBV6-1 and TRBJ2-7; D is perhaps TRBD2 (7 bases). Germline V lookup: CDR1 MNHNS, CDR2 SASEGT. The ends were cut back, 6 bases at V and 1 base at J, with 16 bases in the middle. CDR3 length: 15 amino acids.

This clonotype was counted ten times or more. V and J are TRBV30 and TRBJ2-3; 7 bases align to TRBD1. This CDR3 is built from 15 residues. The germline gives CDR1 GTSNPN, CDR2 SVGIG (reference sequence). The V segment lost 1 base and the J segment 10 bases; nucleotides outside the gene matches: 14. CDR3 region: CAWSALTGTAVAQYF. The CDR3 coding sequence is TGTGCCTGGAGTGCACTCACCGGGACAGCGGTGGCGCAGTATTTT.

This clonotype has at least ten counts. The V gene is TRBV15, the J gene TRBJ2-3; D ambiguous. Trimming left V 1 base short and J 4 bases short, with 6 bases between. Germline V gene sequence: CDR1 LNHNV, CDR2 YYDKDF (reference sequence). The CDR3 consists of 13 residues. CDR3: CATSRARADTQYF. The CDR3 DNA reads as TGTGCCACCAGCAGAGCTAGGGCAGATACGCAGTATTTT.

This clonotype was counted ten times or more. The chain uses TRBV11-2 and TRBJ2-4, with D uncertain. This CDR3 has 13 residues. Deletions cut 2 bases from V and 4 bases from J, with 6 bases between. CDR1 SGHAT and CDR2 FQNNGV come from the germline V gene. The DNA for the CDR3 is TGTGCCAGCAGCTTAAGTGTTAAAAACATTCAGTACTTC. This sequence encodes CASSLSVKNIQYF.

This clonotype was seen many times. The chain combines TRBV24-1 with TRBJ2-5, with 8 bases identical to TRBD2. V trimming: 4 bases; J trimming: 0 bases; junction bases outside the gene matches: 6. Germline lookup yields CDR1 KGHDR and CDR2 SFDVKD. The CDR3 totals 16 residues. The DNA for the CDR3 is TGTGCCACCAGTGAGTGGATAGCGGGGAACCAAGAGACCCAGTACTTC. As protein: CATSEWIAGNQETQYF.

V gene TRBV11-2 combines with J gene TRBJ2-1, with D unresolved. The CDR3 runs 12 residues. Trimming stripped 0 bases from V and 9 bases from J, with 6 bases between. Germline lookup yields CDR1 SGHAT and CDR2 FQNNGV. The DNA for the CDR3 is TGTGCCAGCAGCTTAGAGGCCGGTGAGCAGTTCTTC. Translated: CASSLEAGEQFF.

The chain employs TRBV6-2 or TRBV6-3 and TRBJ1-3, with D possibly TRBD1 on 6 matching bases. Trimming pared 1 base from V and 7 bases from J, leaving 11 bases between. The length of the CDR3 is 14 residues. Per germline, CDR1 MNHEY and CDR2 SVGEGT. The CDR3 here is CASSYLGGSNTIYF. For the CDR3, the DNA is TGTGCCAGCAGTTACTTGGGGGGCTCGAACACCATATATTTT.

CDR3 DNA: TGTGCCAGCAGCTTATTGTTAGGGGGAAATGGATCCTATGGCTACACCTTC. It specifies CASSLLLGGNGSYGYTF. This sequence joins TRBV7-9 and TRBJ1-2; D is perhaps TRBD1 (6 bases). V lost 2 bases to trimming and J lost 4 bases, with 20 bases between them. There are 17 residues in the CDR3. CDR1 is SEHNR and CDR2 is FQNEAQ in the germline V gene (reference sequence).

This clonotype was counted at least ten times. The rearrangement joins TRBV2 to TRBJ1-3; weak D call: TRBD1 (6 bases). CDR1 is SNHLY and CDR2 is FYNNEI in the germline V gene. The CDR3 has 15 residues. Deletions cut 1 base from V and 3 bases from J, with 10 bases between. Here the CDR3 DNA reads TGTGCCAGCAGTGAAGAGGGGGTTGGTGGAAACACCATATATTTT. Amino acid sequence: CASSEEGVGGNTIYF. Full variable domain (outside the CDR3, taken from reference TRBV2 and TRBJ1-3): EPEVTQTPSHQVTQMGQEVILRCVPISNHLYFYWYRQILGQKVEFLVSFYNNEISEKSEIFDDQFSVERPDGSNFTLKIRSTKLEDSAMYFCASSEEGVGGNTIYFGEGSWLTVV.

The sample holds one count of this clonotype. The V call is TRBV4-1, the J call TRBJ2-6; D is uncertain. The CDR3 totals 14 residues. Germline CDR1 and CDR2: MGHRA and YSYEKL. Trimming removed 7 bases from V and 2 bases from J, with 9 bases in between. CDR3 nucleotide sequence: TGCGCCAGCACGCGGCGGCCTGGGGCCAACGTCCTGACTTTC. Translated, it gives CASTRRPGANVLTF.

This clonotype was seen ten or more times. The chain employs TRBV7-2 and TRBJ2-5; D not certain. There are 12 residues in the CDR3. Looked up from germline, CDR1 is SGHTA and CDR2 is FQGNSA. V was trimmed by 6 bases and J by 5 bases, leaving 10 bases between them. CDR3 bases: TGTGCCAGCAGTCTTATTTCGGAGACCCAGTACTTC. Its protein product is CASSLISETQYF.

This chain joins TRBV12-3 or TRBV12-4 and TRBJ1-2; a weak D match, TRBD1 (5 bases). Between the trimmed V and J ends, which lost 3 bases and 4 bases, there was a span of 15 bases. This CDR3 spans 15 amino acids. CDR3 DNA: TGTGCCAGCAGTTTTACCGGGGGAACGGGCTATGGCTACACCTTC. Translating it yields CASSFTGGTGYGYTF.